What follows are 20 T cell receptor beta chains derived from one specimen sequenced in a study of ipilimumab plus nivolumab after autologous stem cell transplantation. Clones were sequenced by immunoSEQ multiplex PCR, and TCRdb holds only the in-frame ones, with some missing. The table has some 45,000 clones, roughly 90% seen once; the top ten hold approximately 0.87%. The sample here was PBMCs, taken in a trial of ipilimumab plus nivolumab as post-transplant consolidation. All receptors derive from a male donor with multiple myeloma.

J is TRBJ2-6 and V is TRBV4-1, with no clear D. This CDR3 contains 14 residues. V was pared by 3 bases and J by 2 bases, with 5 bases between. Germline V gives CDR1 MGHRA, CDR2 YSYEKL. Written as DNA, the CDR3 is TGCGCCAGCAGCCACTACGCTGGGGCCAACGTCCTGACTTTC. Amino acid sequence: CASSHYAGANVLTF.

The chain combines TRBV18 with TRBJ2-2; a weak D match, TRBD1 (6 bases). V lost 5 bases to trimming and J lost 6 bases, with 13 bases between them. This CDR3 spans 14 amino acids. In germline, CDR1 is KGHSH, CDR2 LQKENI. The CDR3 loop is CASSIVEGAGELFF. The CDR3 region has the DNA TGTGCCAGCTCAATCGTCGAGGGGGCCGGGGAGCTGTTTTTT.

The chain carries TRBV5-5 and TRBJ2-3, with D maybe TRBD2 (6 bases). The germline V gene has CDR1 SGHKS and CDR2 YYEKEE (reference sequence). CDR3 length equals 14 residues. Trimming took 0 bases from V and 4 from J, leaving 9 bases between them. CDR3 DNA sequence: TGTGCCAGCAGCTTGGTTCCGGGGGCAGATACGCAGTATTTT. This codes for CASSLVPGADTQYF.

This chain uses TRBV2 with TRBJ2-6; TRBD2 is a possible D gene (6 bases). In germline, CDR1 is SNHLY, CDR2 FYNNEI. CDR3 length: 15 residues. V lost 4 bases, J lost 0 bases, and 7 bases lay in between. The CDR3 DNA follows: TGTGCCAGCAGTGCCGGGAGCTCTGGGGCCAACGTCCTGACTTTC. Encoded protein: CASSAGSSGANVLTF.

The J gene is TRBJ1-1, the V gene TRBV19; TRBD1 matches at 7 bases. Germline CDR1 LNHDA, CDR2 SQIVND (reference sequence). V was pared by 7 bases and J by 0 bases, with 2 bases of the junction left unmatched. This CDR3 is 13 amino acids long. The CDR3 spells CASMGQLNTEAFF. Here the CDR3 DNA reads TGTGCCAGTATGGGACAGTTGAACACTGAAGCTTTCTTT.

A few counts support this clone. CDR3 DNA sequence: TGTGCCAGTAGTTGGGAGTCCTCTGGAAACACCATATATTTT. It specifies CASSWESSGNTIYF. The chain links TRBV19 to TRBJ1-3; no firm D call. Germline CDR1 LNHDA, CDR2 SQIVND (reference sequence). The CDR3 extends over 14 amino acids. V was cut by 5 bases and J by 0 bases, with 8 bases left in between.

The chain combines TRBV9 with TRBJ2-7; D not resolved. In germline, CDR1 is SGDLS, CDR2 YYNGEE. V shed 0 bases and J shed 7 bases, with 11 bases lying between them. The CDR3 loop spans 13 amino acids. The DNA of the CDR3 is TGTGCCAGCAGCGTAGCTAATAAGGAGGAGCAGTACTTC. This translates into CASSVANKEEQYF.

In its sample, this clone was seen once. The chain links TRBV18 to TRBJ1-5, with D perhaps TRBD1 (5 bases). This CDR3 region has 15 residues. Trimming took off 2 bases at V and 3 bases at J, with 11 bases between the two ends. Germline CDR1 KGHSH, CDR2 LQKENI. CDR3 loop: CASSPGGTDNQPQHF. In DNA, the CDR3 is TGTGCCAGCTCACCAGGGGGGACGGACAATCAGCCCCAGCATTTT.

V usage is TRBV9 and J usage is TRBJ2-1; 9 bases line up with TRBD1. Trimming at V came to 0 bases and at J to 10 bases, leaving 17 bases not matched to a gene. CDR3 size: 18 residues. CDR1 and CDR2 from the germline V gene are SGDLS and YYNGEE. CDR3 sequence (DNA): TGTGCCAGCAGCGTAGGCCCTCTCTCTCCGGGACAGGGAGTCGAGCAGTTCTTC. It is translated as CASSVGPLSPGQGVEQFF.

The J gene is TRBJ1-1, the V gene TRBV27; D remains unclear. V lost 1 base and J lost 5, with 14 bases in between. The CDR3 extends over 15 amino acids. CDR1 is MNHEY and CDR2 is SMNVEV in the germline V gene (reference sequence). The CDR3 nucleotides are TGTGCCAGCAGTTTATTTCCTAGCGGAGGGACTGAAGCTTTCTTT. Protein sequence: CASSLFPSGGTEAFF.

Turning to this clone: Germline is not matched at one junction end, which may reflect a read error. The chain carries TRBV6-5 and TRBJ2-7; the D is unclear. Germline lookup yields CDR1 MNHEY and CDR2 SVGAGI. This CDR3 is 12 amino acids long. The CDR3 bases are TGTGCCAGCAGACCGGCGATGTACGAGCAGTATTTC. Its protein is CASRPAMYEQYF.

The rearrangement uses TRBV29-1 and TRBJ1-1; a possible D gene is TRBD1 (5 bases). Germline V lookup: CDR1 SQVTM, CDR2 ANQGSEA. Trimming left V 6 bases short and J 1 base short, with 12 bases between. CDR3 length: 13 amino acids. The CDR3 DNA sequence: TGCAGCGTCCTTCAACAGGAGAACACTGAAGCTTTCTTT. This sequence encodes CSVLQQENTEAFF.

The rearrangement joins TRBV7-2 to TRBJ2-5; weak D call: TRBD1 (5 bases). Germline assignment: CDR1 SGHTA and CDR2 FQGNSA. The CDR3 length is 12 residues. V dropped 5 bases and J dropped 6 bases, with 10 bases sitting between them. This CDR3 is CASSPTDQTQYF. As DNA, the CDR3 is TGTGCCAGCAGCCCGACAGATCAGACCCAGTACTTC.

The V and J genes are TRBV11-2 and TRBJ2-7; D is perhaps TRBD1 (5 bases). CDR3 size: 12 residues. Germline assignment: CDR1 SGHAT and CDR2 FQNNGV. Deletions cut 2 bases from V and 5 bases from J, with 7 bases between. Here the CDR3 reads CASSLQGDEQYF. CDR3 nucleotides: TGTGCCAGCAGCTTACAGGGTGACGAGCAGTACTTC.

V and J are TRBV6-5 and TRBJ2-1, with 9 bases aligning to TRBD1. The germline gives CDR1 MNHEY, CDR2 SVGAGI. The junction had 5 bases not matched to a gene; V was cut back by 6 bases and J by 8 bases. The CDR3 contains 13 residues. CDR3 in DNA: TGTGCCAGCAGCCGTACAGGGGGCGATGAGCAGTTCTTC. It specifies CASSRTGGDEQFF.

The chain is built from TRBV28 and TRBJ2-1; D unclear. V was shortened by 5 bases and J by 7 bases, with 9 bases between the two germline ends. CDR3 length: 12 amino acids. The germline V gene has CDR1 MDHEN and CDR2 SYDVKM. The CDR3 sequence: CASSQIPNEQFF. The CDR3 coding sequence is TGTGCCAGCAGTCAGATCCCTAATGAGCAGTTCTTC. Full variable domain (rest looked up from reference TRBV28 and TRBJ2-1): DVKVTQSSRYLVKRTGEKVFLECVQDMDHENMFWYRQDPGLGLRLIYFSYDVKMKEKGDIPEGYSVSREKKERFSLILESASTNQTSMYLCASSQIPNEQFFGPGTRLTVL.

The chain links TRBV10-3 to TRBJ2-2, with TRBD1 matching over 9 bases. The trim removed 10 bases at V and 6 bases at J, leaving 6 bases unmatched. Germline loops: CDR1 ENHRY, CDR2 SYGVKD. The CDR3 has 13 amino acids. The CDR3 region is CASTGGSPGELFF. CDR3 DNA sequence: TGTGCCAGTACAGGGGGCTCCCCCGGGGAGCTGTTTTTT.

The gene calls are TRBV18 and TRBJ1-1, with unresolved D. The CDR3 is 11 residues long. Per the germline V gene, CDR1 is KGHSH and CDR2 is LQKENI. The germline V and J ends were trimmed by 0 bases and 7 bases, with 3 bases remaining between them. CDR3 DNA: TGTGCCAGCTCACCACCGGGTGAAGCTTTCTTT. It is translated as CASSPPGEAFF.

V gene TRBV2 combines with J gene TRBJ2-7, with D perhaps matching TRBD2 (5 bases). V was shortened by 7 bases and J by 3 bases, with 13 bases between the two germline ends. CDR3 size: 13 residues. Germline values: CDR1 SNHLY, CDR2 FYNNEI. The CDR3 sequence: CASNIGLNYEQYF. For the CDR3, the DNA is TGTGCCAGCAACATTGGACTGAACTACGAGCAGTACTTC.

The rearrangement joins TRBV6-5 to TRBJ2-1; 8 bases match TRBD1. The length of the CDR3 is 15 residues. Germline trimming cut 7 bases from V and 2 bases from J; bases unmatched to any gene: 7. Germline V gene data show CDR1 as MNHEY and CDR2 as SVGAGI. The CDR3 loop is CASIADRGAYNEQFF. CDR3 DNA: TGTGCCAGCATCGCAGACAGGGGTGCCTACAATGAGCAGTTCTTC.